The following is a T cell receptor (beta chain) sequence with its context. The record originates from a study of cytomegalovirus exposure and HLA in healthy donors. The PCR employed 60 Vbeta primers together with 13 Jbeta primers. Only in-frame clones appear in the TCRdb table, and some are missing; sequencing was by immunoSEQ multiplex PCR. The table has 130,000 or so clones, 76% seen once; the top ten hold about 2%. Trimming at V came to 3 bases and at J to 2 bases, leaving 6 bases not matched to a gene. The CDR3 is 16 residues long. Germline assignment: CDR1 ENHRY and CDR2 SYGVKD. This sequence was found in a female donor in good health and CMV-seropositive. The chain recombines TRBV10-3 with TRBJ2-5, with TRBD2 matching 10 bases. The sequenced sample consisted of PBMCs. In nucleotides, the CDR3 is TGTGCCATCAGTGACCTACTAGCGGGGCAACAAGAGACCCAGTACTTC. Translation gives CAISDLLAGQQETQYF.